The rows below give T cell receptor beta chains drawn from one sample of a study of molecular identifiers for immune sequencing clone quantification. TCRdb itself ran the PCR reads through MiXCR, one entry per CDR3 protein. This sample has approximately 590,000 distinct CDR3 sequences, with approximately 24% found just once. What was sequenced was naive CD8+ T cells from blood, with Jurkat cell RNA spiked in. These receptors all come from a human donor in good health. Some libraries in this study had Jurkat cell RNA spiked in. Each CDR3 is given with its conserved first and last residue. D genes are given only for firm matches. A clone size is listed for some rows: how often the clone was seen (once, few, many), or a class if it is expanded.

d_call | clone_size | j_call | v_call | cdr3_nt | cdr3_aa
NA | NA | TRBJ1-5 | TRBV30 | TGTGCCTGGAGTTCAGGGGAAACTAGCAATCAGCCCCAGCATTTT | CAWSSGETSNQPQHF
NA | many | TRBJ2-1 | TRBV6-5 | TGTGCCAGCAGTTTTTTTCCGACCTCCTACAATGAGCAGTTCTTC | CASSFFPTSYNEQFF
NA | few | TRBJ1-1 | TRBV28 | TGTGCCAGCAGTTTCCGGGGACTATCTGAAGCTTTCTTT | CASSFRGLSEAFF
TRBD1 | NA | TRBJ1-4 | TRBV6-2/TRBV6-3 | TGTGCCAGCAGCCGCGCCCTGGACAGGGTCCTCGAAAAACTGTTTTTT | CASSRALDRVLEKLFF
TRBD1 | many | TRBJ2-7 | TRBV20-1 | TGCAGTGCTCCGACCACAGGGGTATCCTACGAGCAGTACTTC | CSAPTTGVSYEQYF
TRBD2 | many | TRBJ2-1 | TRBV30 | TGTGCCTGGCACCCCGGGACTAGCGAAATGGAGCAGTTCTTC | CAWHPGTSEMEQFF
TRBD2 | few | TRBJ2-7 | TRBV7-9 | TGTGCCAGAAGCCTCCTCAGCGGGGGGGCCTTTTACGAGCAGTACTTC | CARSLLSGGAFYEQYF
TRBD1 | NA | TRBJ2-7 | TRBV5-1 | TGCGCCAGCAGCCCCTCACAGGGGATGGACTACGAGCAGTACTTC | CASSPSQGMDYEQYF
TRBD2 | many | TRBJ2-2 | TRBV9 | TGTGCCAGCAGCGAAGGACTAGCGGGAGGCGAGGAGCTGTTTTTT | CASSEGLAGGEELFF
TRBD2 | many | TRBJ2-3 | TRBV12-3/TRBV12-4 | TGTGCCAGCAACCCGGGACTAGCGGGAGCTACAGATACGCAGTATTTT | CASNPGLAGATDTQYF
TRBD2 | NA | TRBJ2-4 | TRBV2 | TGTGCCAGCAGTTCCCATCTAGCGGGAGTTGAGGAAAACATTCAGTACTTC | CASSSHLAGVEENIQYF
NA | NA | TRBJ2-3 | TRBV5-5 | TGTGCCAGCAGCTCCAGCGGAGGGGCTGATACGCAGTATTTT | CASSSSGGADTQYF
NA | NA | TRBJ2-3 | TRBV24-1 | TGTGCCACCAGTGAGCCAGACCCGGCAGATACGCAGTATTTT | CATSEPDPADTQYF
TRBD1 | few | TRBJ2-7 | TRBV12-3/TRBV12-4 | TGTGCCAGCAGTTTAAGGACAGGGTGGGGAGAGCAGTACTTC | CASSLRTGWGEQYF
NA | NA | TRBJ2-5 | TRBV6-6 | TGTACCAGCAGTTACATTGCGGAGACCCAGTACTTC | CTSSYIAETQYF
NA | NA | TRBJ2-7 | TRBV30 | TGTGCCTTGGAAGAACAGGGCTACGAGCAGTACTTC | CALEEQGYEQYF
TRBD2 | NA | TRBJ2-7 | TRBV6-1 | TGTGCCAGCAGTGGTGGCAGCGGGAGTCTCTACGAGCAGTACTTC | CASSGGSGSLYEQYF
TRBD1 | many | TRBJ2-4 | TRBV5-1 | TGCGCCAGCAGCCACCCGGGACAGGGTCAAAACATTCAGTACTTC | CASSHPGQGQNIQYF
NA | many | TRBJ2-3 | TRBV6-5 | TGTGCCAGCAGTACCTATAGCGCAGATACGCAGTATTTT | CASSTYSADTQYF
NA | many | TRBJ2-7 | TRBV7-9 | TGTGCCAGCAGCCTGGGGGACACTCACCCCTACGAGCAGTACTTC | CASSLGDTHPYEQYF
TRBD2 | few | TRBJ2-3 | TRBV4-3 | TGCGCCAGCAGCCAAGATGTCGGGACTAGCGGGATGGATACGCAGTATTTT | CASSQDVGTSGMDTQYF
TRBD1 | NA | TRBJ2-7 | TRBV19 | TGTGCCAGTAGTGAAGGACAGGGCCTCTCCTACGAGCAGTACTTC | CASSEGQGLSYEQYF
NA | many | TRBJ2-7 | TRBV4-1 | TGCGCCAGCAGCCAAGTAGGGTCCGAGCAGTACTTC | CASSQVGSEQYF
NA | many | TRBJ1-5 | TRBV6-1 | TGTGCCAGCAGTCCTCATGGAGGGGCTCTCCAGCCCCAGCATTTT | CASSPHGGALQPQHF
TRBD2 | NA | TRBJ2-1 | TRBV29-1 | TGCAGCGTTGAAGGTATGGTCCTGGCTAGCGGGAGGGGTAGAACCTCCTACAATGAGCGGTTCTTC | CSVEGMVLASGRGRTSYNERFF
TRBD1 | NA | TRBJ1-1 | TRBV24-1 | TGTGCCACCAGTGGTGGACAGGGGGGGAGAAGTGAAGCTTTCTTT | CATSGGQGGRSEAFF
TRBD1 | many | TRBJ2-5 | TRBV29-1 | TGCAGCGTTGATTGGGACAGGGGCCCGGAGCATAGGTGGACCCTGTCGGAGACCCAGTACTTC | CSVDWDRGPEHRWTLSETQYF
TRBD1 | few | TRBJ1-5 | TRBV14 | TGTGCCAGCAGCCAGGGACAGGGGGCTGGGGAGCCCCAGCATTTT | CASSQGQGAGEPQHF
NA | NA | TRBJ2-6 | TRBV12-3/TRBV12-4 | TGTGCCAGCAGTTTTGGTTTGGGTGGGGCCAACGTCCTGACTTTC | CASSFGLGGANVLTF
NA | many | TRBJ1-1 | TRBV29-1 | TGCAGCGTTGTCTCGGGGAGCACTGAAGCTTTCTTT | CSVVSGSTEAFF
TRBD1 | many | TRBJ1-1 | TRBV4-3 | TGCGCCAGCAGCCAGAACCAGGGGGTCGCTGAAGCTTTCTTT | CASSQNQGVAEAFF
TRBD2 | few | TRBJ2-2 | TRBV27 | TGTGCCAGCAGCCCGACTAGCGGGAGGACCGGGGAGCTGTTTTTT | CASSPTSGRTGELFF
TRBD2 | many | TRBJ2-3 | TRBV7-2 | TGTGCCAGCAGTAAGGCTAGCGGGATTCTAGATACGCAGTATTTT | CASSKASGILDTQYF
NA | NA | TRBJ1-2 | TRBV30 | TGTGCCTGGATCCAGGGAGGTGGCTACACCTTC | CAWIQGGGYTF
TRBD2 | NA | TRBJ2-7 | TRBV29-1 | TGCAGCGTTTTGAAACTAGCGGGAACCTCCTACGAGCAGTACTTC | CSVLKLAGTSYEQYF
NA | few | TRBJ2-7 | TRBV5-4 | TGTGCCAGCAGCTTGTTCAGTATTTGGGATGAGCAGTACTTC | CASSLFSIWDEQYF
NA | many | TRBJ2-1 | TRBV7-9 | TGTGCCAGCAGCCCCAGGCTAGCGTCCTACAATGAGCAGTTCTTC | CASSPRLASYNEQFF
NA | once | TRBJ1-2 | TRBV15 | TGTGCCACCAGCAGAGACAGGACAGAATATGGCTACACCTTC | CATSRDRTEYGYTF
NA | few | TRBJ2-2 | TRBV9 | TGTGCCAGCAGCGTTTCCAAGAACACCGGGGAGCTGTTTTTT | CASSVSKNTGELFF
TRBD1 | many | TRBJ1-4 | TRBV9 | TGTGCCAGCAGTTCGGGGACAGCCGTTGAAAAACTGTTTTTT | CASSSGTAVEKLFF
NA | NA | TRBJ2-7 | TRBV20-1 | TGCAGTGCTAGGCCATCGGCTGGCGGTGTTTCCTACGAGCAGTACTTC | CSARPSAGGVSYEQYF
NA | few | TRBJ2-1 | TRBV28 | TGTGGATGGGGGACCTACAATGAGCAGTTCTTC | CGWGTYNEQFF
NA | NA | TRBJ2-7 | TRBV7-2 | TGTGCCAGCGCGGGGACGGTATACGAGCAGTACTTC | CASAGTVYEQYF
NA | many | TRBJ1-4 | TRBV28 | TGTGCCAGCAGTTTCAGAGGGGTTGAAAAACTGTTTTTT | CASSFRGVEKLFF
NA | NA | TRBJ1-2 | TRBV3-1 | TGTGCCAGCAGCCATATCGGTACTAACTATGGCTACACCTTC | CASSHIGTNYGYTF
TRBD2 | few | TRBJ2-5 | TRBV10-2 | TGCGCCAGCAGTGACCCAGCGGGGGCCCAAGAGACCCAGTACTTC | CASSDPAGAQETQYF
NA | NA | TRBJ1-1 | TRBV11-2 | TGTGCCAGCAGCTTAGAGGCCAGGGTAAACACTGAAGCTTTCTTT | CASSLEARVNTEAFF
NA | many | TRBJ1-5 | TRBV7-8 | TGTGCCAGCAGCTTAGCGACGGCTAGCAATCAGCCCCAGCATTTT | CASSLATASNQPQHF
NA | NA | TRBJ2-1 | TRBV27 | TGTGCCAGCAGTTATCTGGGGGCCCCTCAGGAAGGGGAGCAGTTCTTC | CASSYLGAPQEGEQFF
TRBD1 | many | TRBJ1-4 | TRBV7-9 | TGTGCCAGCAGTTCAGGACAGGCCGCAACTAATGAAAAACTGTTTTTT | CASSSGQAATNEKLFF
TRBD1 | many | TRBJ2-2 | TRBV5-5 | TGTGCCAGCAGCTTGGCCGCCGGGACAGGGGCTTTGGAGCTGTTTTTT | CASSLAAGTGALELFF
TRBD1 | few | TRBJ2-7 | TRBV19 | TGTGCCAGTGGACCGGGACAGGGAGTCTACGAGCAGTACTTC | CASGPGQGVYEQYF
TRBD1 | many | TRBJ1-1 | TRBV4-3 | TGCGCCAGCAGCCAAGACGCATTCAGGGGGCTAGGTGAAGCTTTCTTT | CASSQDAFRGLGEAFF
NA | many | TRBJ2-3 | TRBV12-3/TRBV12-4 | TGTGCCAGCAGTGATATCGATACGCAGTATTTT | CASSDIDTQYF
TRBD2 | NA | TRBJ2-1 | TRBV5-1 | TGCGCCAGCAGTCCATTTAGCGGGAGCAATTTGGATGAGCAGTTCTTC | CASSPFSGSNLDEQFF
NA | NA | TRBJ2-7 | TRBV20-1 | TGCGGTGCCACGGGACTTCCGGGATACGAGCAGTACTTC | CGATGLPGYEQYF
TRBD2 | many | TRBJ2-5 | TRBV7-2 | TGTGCCAGCAGCCCAAATCCGGGACTAGCGTTTCAAGAGACCCAGTACTTC | CASSPNPGLAFQETQYF